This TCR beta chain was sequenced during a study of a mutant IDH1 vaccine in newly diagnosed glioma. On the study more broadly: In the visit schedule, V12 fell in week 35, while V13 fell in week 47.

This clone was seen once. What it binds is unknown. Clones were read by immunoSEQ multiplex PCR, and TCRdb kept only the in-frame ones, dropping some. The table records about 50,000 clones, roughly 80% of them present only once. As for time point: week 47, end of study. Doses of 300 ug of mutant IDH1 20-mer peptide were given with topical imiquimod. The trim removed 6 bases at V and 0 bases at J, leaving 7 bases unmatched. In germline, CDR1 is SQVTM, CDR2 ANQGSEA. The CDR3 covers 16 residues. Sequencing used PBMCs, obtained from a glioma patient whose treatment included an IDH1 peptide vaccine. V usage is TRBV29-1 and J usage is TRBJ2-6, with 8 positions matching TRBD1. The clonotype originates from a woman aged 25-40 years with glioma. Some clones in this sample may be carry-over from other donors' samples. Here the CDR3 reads CSVQDRASSGANVLTF. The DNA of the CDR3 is TGCAGCGTCCAGGACAGGGCCAGCTCTGGGGCCAACGTCCTGACTTTC. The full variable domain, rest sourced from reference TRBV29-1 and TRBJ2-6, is SAVISQKPSRDICQRGTSLTIQCQVDSQVTMMFWYRQQPGQSLTLIATANQGSEATYESGFVIDKFPISRPNLTFSTLTVSNMSPEDSSIYLCSVQDRASSGANVLTFGAGSRLTVL.